Below are 28 T cell receptor beta chains sequenced from a single sample in a study of blood T cell repertoires in COVID-19. Repertoires were generated with immunoSEQ multiplex PCR, while TCRdb's copy carries only in-frame clones and drops some. This sample carries under 150,000 clones, about 89% of them seen once, and the ten largest clones take less than 20%. Sample: peripheral blood. The receptors originated from a man aged 45-65 years with active or convalescent COVID-19.

V usage is TRBV3-1 (or the pseudogene TRBV3-2) and J usage is TRBJ1-5; D gene ambiguous. The CDR3 extends over 14 amino acids. Trimming left V 4 bases short and J 3 bases short, with 10 bases between. The germline V gene has CDR1 LGHDT and CDR2 YNNKEL (reference sequence). In DNA form, the CDR3 reads TGTGCCAGCAGCCCTCGTCAGAACAATCAGCCCCAGCATTTT. Amino acid sequence: CASSPRQNNQPQHF.

V gene TRBV18 combines with J gene TRBJ2-1; 11 bases fit TRBD1. With V trimmed by 2 bases and J by 9 bases, 3 bases remained unmatched. CDR3 length: 14 amino acids. CDR1 is KGHSH, CDR2 LQKENI, per germline. This CDR3 reads CASSPGTGGFEQFF. The CDR3 nucleotides are TGTGCCAGCTCACCAGGGACAGGGGGATTTGAGCAGTTCTTC.

The genes are TRBV3-1 (or the pseudogene TRBV3-2) and TRBJ2-7; D remains unclear. CDR3 length equals 13 residues. V lost 1 base and J 3 bases, leaving 7 bases between the germline ends. Germline V gene data show CDR1 as LGHDT and CDR2 as YNNKEL (reference sequence). CDR3 amino acids: CASSQGVHYEQYF. The CDR3, as DNA: TGTGCCAGCAGCCAAGGCGTCCACTACGAGCAGTACTTC.

This sequence joins TRBV12-5 and TRBJ2-7; a possible D gene is TRBD1 (6 bases). The CDR3 has 15 amino acids. Germline CDR1 reads LGHNT; CDR2 reads FRNRAP. V lost 5 bases, J lost 2 bases, and 16 bases lay in between. In DNA form, the CDR3 reads TGTGCTAGTGGTCAAACAACAGGGTGGGCCTACGAGCAGTACTTC. Amino acids: CASGQTTGWAYEQYF.

J is TRBJ2-7 and V is TRBV15; 7 bases are shared with TRBD1. This CDR3 region has 14 residues. After removal of 5 bases from V and 3 bases from J, the junction contained 7 bases not matched to a gene. Germline loops: CDR1 LNHNV, CDR2 YYDKDF (reference sequence). CDR3 nucleotides: TGTGCCACCAGCCCGCGGGCAGGGGGCTACGAGCAGTACTTC. Translated, it gives CATSPRAGGYEQYF.

The chain combines TRBV24-1 with TRBJ2-3; 7 positions match TRBD2. Unmatched junction bases numbered 2, after V lost 5 bases and J lost 1 base. This CDR3 has 14 residues. CDR1 is KGHDR and CDR2 is SFDVKD in the germline V gene. The CDR3 bases are TGTGCCACCAGTGTAAGCGGGGGCACAGATACGCAGTATTTT. This codes for CATSVSGGTDTQYF.

This clone appeared once. This chain joins TRBV2 and TRBJ1-6; D gene uncertain. The CDR3 runs to 14 residues. The ends were cut back, 5 bases at V and 6 bases at J, with 11 bases in the middle. Germline V gene lookup returns CDR1 SNHLY and CDR2 FYNNEI. CDR3 in DNA: TGTGCCAGCAGTTTCTCGTTTCCTAATTCACCCCTCCACTTT. This codes for CASSFSFPNSPLHF.

The chain uses TRBV19 and TRBJ2-1; 7 bases match TRBD1. Trimming took 8 bases from V and 6 from J; bases not matched to a gene: 13. The CDR3 loop spans 15 amino acids. CDR1 LNHDA and CDR2 SQIVND come from the germline V gene (reference sequence). Written as DNA, the CDR3 is TGTGCCAGTGGATTGACAGGGTTTCTATCCAATGAGCAGTTCTTC. It is translated as CASGLTGFLSNEQFF.

The genes are TRBV12-5 and TRBJ2-3; D is ambiguous. V shed 5 bases and J shed 5 bases, with 8 bases lying between them. CDR1 and CDR2 from the germline V gene are LGHNT and FRNRAP. This CDR3 is built from 12 residues. As DNA, the CDR3 is TGTGCTAGTGGTCCTCGTTTAGATACGCAGTATTTT. Translating gives CASGPRLDTQYF.

This clone was seen a single time. This chain uses TRBV27 with TRBJ1-2; TRBD1 might be the D (6 bases). This CDR3 has 16 amino acids. V gave up 4 bases and J gave up 1 base, with 16 bases separating them. Per germline, CDR1 MNHEY and CDR2 SMNVEV (reference sequence). The DNA for the CDR3 is TGTGCCAGCAGTTCCCCAGGGGTTAAAGATAACTATGGCTACACCTTC. Protein product: CASSSPGVKDNYGYTF.

V gene TRBV4-1 combines with J gene TRBJ2-7; TRBD1 matches at 12 bases. The CDR3 is 18 residues long. Germline trimming cut 0 bases from V and 3 bases from J; bases unmatched to any gene: 9. CDR1 and CDR2 (germline): MGHRA, YSYEKL. In nucleotides, the CDR3 is TGCGCCAGCAGCCAAGATGGGACAGGGGGCCCCATCGGCTACGAGCAGTACTTC. Its translation is CASSQDGTGGPIGYEQYF.

The rearrangement joins TRBV5-1 to TRBJ2-2; TRBD1 is a possible D gene (6 bases). The CDR3 sequence is 15 residues long. The germline CDR1 and CDR2 sequences are SGHRS and YFSETQ. The ends were cut back, 9 bases at V and 0 bases at J, with 15 bases in the middle. The DNA for the CDR3 is TGCGCCACCACACAACAGGGACCGAACACCGGGGAGCTGTTTTTT. It is translated as CATTQQGPNTGELFF.

The gene calls are TRBV30 and TRBJ2-3; no clear D. V lost 4 bases and J 12 bases, leaving 20 bases between the germline ends. CDR1 GTSNPN and CDR2 SVGIG come from the germline V gene (reference sequence). The CDR3 runs 13 residues. CDR3 protein: CAWITTPRDAQYF. CDR3 coding DNA: TGTGCCTGGATTACTACGCCCCGAGATGCACAGTATTTT.

The chain is built from TRBV24-1 and TRBJ2-7; 9 bases align to TRBD1. CDR1 and CDR2 from the germline V gene are KGHDR and SFDVKD. The trim removed 3 bases at V and 2 bases at J, leaving 4 bases unmatched. This CDR3 has 15 amino acids. The CDR3 DNA sequence: TGTGCCACCAGTGATGGGACAGGGCCCCCCTACGAGCAGTACTTC. It translates to CATSDGTGPPYEQYF.

The chain links TRBV6-5 to TRBJ2-5; D perhaps matches TRBD2 (6 bases). Germline CDR1 reads MNHEY; CDR2 reads SVGAGI. The CDR3 is made up of 14 amino acids. V was trimmed by 8 bases and J by 3 bases, leaving 16 bases between them. The CDR3 loop reads CASVDYAGKETQYF. CDR3 DNA sequence: TGTGCCAGCGTAGACTACGCGGGGAAAGAGACCCAGTACTTC.

J is TRBJ1-2 and V is TRBV10-3; 9 nucleotides match TRBD1. The CDR3 has 15 residues. Germline V gene data show CDR1 as ENHRY and CDR2 as SYGVKD. V was clipped by 7 bases and J by 0 bases; unmatched bases: 6. The CDR3 DNA reads TGTGCCATCACCCCGGGACAGGGAACTAACTATGGCTACACCTTC. Translating it yields CAITPGQGTNYGYTF.

V gene TRBV7-2 combines with J gene TRBJ1-2, with D unclear. V was clipped by 3 bases and J by 4 bases, with 9 bases between them. The CDR3 spans 13 residues. The germline gives CDR1 SGHTA, CDR2 FQGNSA. CDR3 in DNA: TGTGCCAGCAGCTTGAACGGACTCTATGGCTACACCTTC. Translated: CASSLNGLYGYTF. The entire variable domain, with the rest obtained from reference TRBV7-2 and TRBJ1-2, is as follows: GAGVSQSPSNKVTEKGKDVELRCDPISGHTALYWYRQSLGQGLEFLIYFQGNSAPDKSGLPSDRFSAERTGGSVSTLTIQRTQQEDSAVYLCASSLNGLYGYTFGSGTRLTVV.

The chain links TRBV2 to TRBJ2-6; D perhaps matches TRBD1 (6 bases). CDR3 length: 16 amino acids. V was cut by 7 bases and J by 0 bases, with 13 bases left in between. Germline CDR1 is SNHLY and CDR2 is FYNNEI. CDR3 region: CASKDRQISGANVLTF. The DNA for the CDR3 is TGTGCCAGCAAAGACAGGCAAATCTCTGGGGCCAACGTCCTGACTTTC.

CDR3 bases: TGCGCCAGCAGGGACAGGGAATATTTTAGAGATACGCAGTATTTT. Translating gives CASRDREYFRDTQYF. This chain joins TRBV10-1 and TRBJ2-3; 8 nucleotides align to TRBD1. Germline assignment: CDR1 WNHNN and CDR2 SYGVQD (reference sequence). This CDR3 region has 15 residues. With 6 bases clipped from V and 5 bases from J, the junction kept 10 bases outside the gene matches.

The V gene is TRBV30, the J gene TRBJ1-2; weak D call: TRBD1 (6 bases). The CDR3 spans 13 residues. Trimming removed 1 base from V and 4 bases from J, with 10 bases in between. CDR1 and CDR2 from the germline V gene are GTSNPN and SVGIG (reference sequence). CDR3 residues: CAWSDRGGYGYTF. The CDR3 DNA reads as TGTGCCTGGAGTGATAGAGGGGGCTATGGCTACACCTTC. The variable domain in full, with the rest retrieved from reference TRBV30 and TRBJ1-2, is SQTIHQWPATLVQPVGSPLSLECTVEGTSNPNLYWYRQAAGRGLQLLFYSVGIGQISSEVPQNLSASRPQDRQFILSSKKLLLSDSGFYLCAWSDRGGYGYTFGSGTRLTVV.

The rearrangement uses TRBV10-3 and TRBJ2-4, with TRBD2 matching over 7 bases. Per germline, CDR1 ENHRY and CDR2 SYGVKD. The CDR3 covers 16 residues. After removal of 0 bases from V and 6 bases from J, the junction contained 8 bases not matched to a gene. For the CDR3, the DNA is TGTGCCATCAGTGAGTCTATGCGGGAGCGTATAAACATTCAGTACTTC. Translating gives CAISESMRERINIQYF.

This clone was detected only once. The chain has TRBV5-4 and TRBJ1-4; 10 bases agree with TRBD1. There are 16 residues in the CDR3. The ends lost 3 bases at V and 8 bases at J; junction bases unmatched: 10. Germline V gene sequence: CDR1 SGHNT, CDR2 YYREEE (reference sequence). CDR3 bases: TGTGCCAGCAGCTGGTACCGGGACAGGGGACCAGAAAAACTGTTTTTT. Its protein product is CASSWYRDRGPEKLFF. Full variable domain (remainder filled in from reference TRBV5-4 and TRBJ1-4): ETGVTQSPTHLIKTRGQQVTLRCSSQSGHNTVSWYQQALGQGPQFIFQYYREEENGRGNFPPRFSGLQFPNYSSELNVNALELDDSALYLCASSWYRDRGPEKLFFGSGTQLSVL.

The rearrangement joins TRBV28 to TRBJ1-5; TRBD1 might be the D (6 bases). This CDR3 region has 12 residues. Trimming cost V 9 bases and J 4 bases, with 10 bases left between them. Per the germline V gene, CDR1 is MDHEN and CDR2 is SYDVKM. CDR3 sequence: CASTGSNQPQHF. The CDR3 region has the DNA TGTGCCAGTACAGGGTCAAATCAGCCCCAGCATTTT.

This chain connects TRBV7-9 to TRBJ2-3; tentative D call: TRBD2 (5 bases). The CDR3 totals 15 residues. Germline V CDR1 and CDR2: SEHNR, FQNEAQ (reference sequence). Trimming took off 0 bases at V and 0 bases at J, with 7 bases between the two ends. The CDR3 coding sequence is TGTGCCAGCAGCTTAGCGGAGGACAGCACAGATACGCAGTATTTT. The encoded protein is CASSLAEDSTDTQYF.

The chain recombines TRBV9 with TRBJ1-1; 7 bases match TRBD1. This CDR3 comprises 13 residues. Germline V gene lookup returns CDR1 SGDLS and CDR2 YYNGEE. V was pared by 3 bases and J by 7 bases, with 6 bases of the junction left unmatched. CDR3 in DNA: TGTGCCAGCAGCGCACGAAGGGACAGTGAAGCTTTCTTT. Translating it yields CASSARRDSEAFF.

The rearrangement links TRBV15 to TRBJ2-7; TRBD1 matches at 8 bases. V lost 2 bases and J lost 2; bases outside the gene matches: 5. This CDR3 contains 15 residues. The germline V gene encodes CDR1 LNHNV and CDR2 YYDKDF (reference sequence). As DNA, the CDR3 is TGTGCCACCAGCAGACGAGGGACAGGAACCTACGAGCAGTACTTC. Translated: CATSRRGTGTYEQYF. Full variable domain (rest looked up from reference TRBV15 and TRBJ2-7): DAMVIQNPRYQVTQFGKPVTLSCSQTLNHNVMYWYQQKSSQAPKLLFHYYDKDFNNEADTPDNFQSRRPNTSFCFLDIRSPGLGDTAMYLCATSRRGTGTYEQYFGPGTRLTVT.

CDR3 sequence (DNA): TGTGCCAGCAGACTGGACAGGGGTCCCTACGAGCAGTACTTC. It is translated as CASRLDRGPYEQYF. The chain links TRBV6-5 to TRBJ2-7; 9 bases align to TRBD1. Trimming cost V 6 bases and J 2 bases; bases outside gene matches: 5. The germline V gene has CDR1 MNHEY and CDR2 SVGAGI. The CDR3 spans 14 residues.

The rearrangement uses TRBV5-1 and TRBJ2-1; 9 positions agree with TRBD1. This CDR3 has 13 residues. Per germline, CDR1 SGHRS and CDR2 YFSETQ. V was pared by 2 bases and J by 7 bases, with 1 base of the junction left unmatched. This CDR3 is CASSFDRGNEQFF. CDR3 bases: TGCGCCAGCAGCTTCGACAGGGGGAATGAGCAGTTCTTC.